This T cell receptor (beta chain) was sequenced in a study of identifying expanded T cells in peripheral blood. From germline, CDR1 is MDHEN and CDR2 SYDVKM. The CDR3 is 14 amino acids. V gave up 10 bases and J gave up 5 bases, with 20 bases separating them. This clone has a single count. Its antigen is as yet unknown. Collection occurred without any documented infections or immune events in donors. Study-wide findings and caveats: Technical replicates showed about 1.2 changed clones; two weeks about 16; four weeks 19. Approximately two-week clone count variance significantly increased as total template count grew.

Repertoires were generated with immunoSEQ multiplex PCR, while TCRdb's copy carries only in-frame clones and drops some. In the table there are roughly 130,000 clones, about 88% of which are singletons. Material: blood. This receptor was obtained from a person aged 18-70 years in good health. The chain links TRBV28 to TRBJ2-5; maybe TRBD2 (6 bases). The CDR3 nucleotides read TGTGCCACCGGTCCCGGGAGAGGAATTGAGACCCAGTACTTC. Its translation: CATGPGRGIETQYF.